Below, one T cell receptor (beta chain) is given with its context. Its specificity is unknown. The source of the sample is a study of shared clonotypes between healthy human individuals. Findings of the study overall: Non-shared clonotypes had lower generation probabilities than clonotypes shared by all four sorted-subset donors. The small donor group covered limited genetic and exposure diversity.

The authors distributed each subset's genomic DNA evenly over several immunoSEQ plates. As processed by the authors: In the immunoSEQ data, sequences were junction-only and lacked quality scores, so filtering differed. The table came from immunoSEQ multiplex PCR; TCRdb's copy has only in-frame clones and leaves some out. V and J calls and clone size are as listed in that table; D and trimming were resolved from the DNA. The sample includes over a million clones, 75% to 80% of them seen just once. Germline V gives CDR1 SNHLY, CDR2 FYNNEI. The length of the CDR3 is 14 residues. Trimming cost V 7 bases and J 2 bases; bases outside gene matches: 3.

The TCR was taken from a man aged 18 to 29 in good health. Some clones in this sample may be carry-over from other donors' samples. This chain connects TRBV2 to TRBJ1-4; 8 bases are a match to TRBD1. Input material: memory CD4+ T cells from PBMCs. Subset in this sample: CD45RA-negative fraction. DNA of the CDR3: TGTGCCAGCAAGACAGGGGCTACTAATGAAAAACTGTTTTTT. This sequence encodes CASKTGATNEKLFF.